This T cell receptor beta chain was recorded in a study of cytomegalovirus exposure and HLA in healthy donors. Turning to the study itself: Among the approximately 400 genotyped donors, just over 80% were placed in the Caucasian-associated ancestry cluster.

Germline values: CDR1 SEHNR, CDR2 FQNEAQ (reference sequence). The CDR3 is 16 amino acids. Trimming pared 2 bases from V and 1 base from J, leaving 14 bases between. The PCR had 60 Vbeta and 13 Jbeta primers. The repertoire was sequenced with immunoSEQ multiplex PCR; TCRdb's copy has only in-frame clones and lacks some. The sample lists around 140,000 clones, 75% to 85% occurring once. The chain links TRBV7-9 to TRBJ2-5; weak D call: TRBD1 (6 bases). Specimen: PBMCs. The origin of this receptor is a woman in her late teens or twenties in good health and CMV-seropositive. For the CDR3, the DNA is TGTGCCAGCAGCTTAAAAGGGGGACACTCCCAAGAGACCCAGTACTTC. Protein: CASSLKGGHSQETQYF.